This T cell receptor (beta chain) was retrieved from a study of cytomegalovirus exposure and HLA in healthy donors (TCRdb year 2017). About the study as a whole: An earlier analysis of 587 of the donors reported 250 to 300 Gb of sequence data and around 100 million unique TCR beta sequences obtained from approximately 180 million T cells. About 280 gigabases of sequencing data and approximately 84 million unique TCR sequences were included in an early release covering 500 to 750 HLA-typed donors. Among the roughly 390 genotyped donors, around 79% belonged to the genetic ancestry cluster associated with self-reported Caucasian donors. The study aimed to test whether signatures of past pathogen exposure could be identified by cataloging public T cell receptors. The T cell repertoires of under 700 subjects were profiled by immunosequencing and related to cytomegalovirus serostatus. Along with the 666-subject first cohort, a separate validation cohort of approximately 110 different subjects was used. To predict cytomegalovirus infection status, the study combined high-throughput TCR immunosequencing, statistical association of individual TCRs with disease status, and machine learning. In a later analysis, previously published TCR beta repertoires from roughly 710 donors were re-analyzed and high-resolution HLA genotyping was added so that TCR occurrence patterns could be studied. The later analysis used no new phenotypic data to find candidate immune exposures, relying instead on TCR beta sequences and their occurrence across donors. To decide whether each TCR beta V gene segment behaved as functional or pseudogenic, an earlier analysis of over 500 of the donors relied on high-throughput TCR beta sequencing. Donor age, sex, ethnicity and CMV serostatus were compiled alongside the repertoire data. A later genetic analysis used genome-wide SNP genotypes for about 60% of the roughly 700 donors, treating that subset as a discovery cohort. Every discovery cohort repertoire had been produced on one sequencing platform. Both class I and class II loci were covered by HLA typing, at four-digit resolution. The number of typed donors differed by locus: about 620-630 for A, B, C, DRB1 and DQB1; 522 for DQA1; some 610 for DPA1; and about 450 for DPB1. Roughly 5 DR-DQ haplotypes were handled as single units for association and clustering, since linkage in the cohort was strong. Among over 350 genotyped donors of the cohort, an average of 235,054 unique TCR beta nucleotide sequences were sequenced per donor, roughly 20% of them non-productive.

The cohort consisted of approximately 670 healthy bone marrow donors. At the time of sampling, all cohort members were nominally healthy, though unrecorded immune exposures were likely present. The donor tested CMV seronegative, placing the donor among the approximately 360 seronegative members of the cohort. A peripheral blood sample was provided by each donor, and peripheral blood mononuclear cells were used for TCR beta sequencing. The Qiagen DNeasy Blood Extraction Kit was used to extract genomic DNA from the blood cell samples. The CDR3 measures 15 amino acids from cysteine to phenylalanine. The CDR3 DNA has 45 bases and is translated from base 1. V loses 2 bases of germline sequence and J loses 1 base, and the interval between the two ends is 8 bases. Taken from the germline V gene (reference sequence), the CDR1 and CDR2 loops are SEHNR and FQNEAQ. Study-level results and caveats: The earlier analysis of around 600 of the donors excluded roughly 17 rarely observed V segments, including chromosome 9 orphons, because counts were too low. The cohort was sequenced for TCR beta chains only, and without alpha or paired-chain data the features that could be detected were limited. A later analysis found that most CMV-associated TCR beta chains appeared HLA-restricted, with HLA associations seemingly driven largely by CMV exposure. In an earlier analysis of around 600 of the donors, most TCR beta V segments were observed in productive rearrangements about 87% or about 30% of the time, broadly matching IMGT annotations. Across donors, most TCR sequences were observed very rarely, whereas some public TCRs were present in many individuals. For the cohort, immune exposure information was limited to CMV serostatus. The classifier was reported to diagnose cytomegalovirus status with high specificity and sensitivity in both the original cohort and the validation cohort. In a later analysis, HLA-associated TCR beta chains showed more clonal expansion and lower generation probabilities than non-associated chains that were equally common. In a later analysis, TCR association rates were found to vary across HLA loci, with the most associated TCRs seen for DRB1 alleles and the fewest for HLA-C alleles. In a later analysis, several top co-occurrence clusters were reported to appear linked to parvovirus B19, influenza, CMV and Epstein-Barr virus. Because the 87-base-pair reads could not distinguish some IMGT-functional V segments, including TRBV6-2 and TRBV6-3, those segments were excluded. A further reported finding was that TCR beta sequences accurately predicted the HLA-A and HLA-B alleles for most subjects in the first cohort. Because some donors lacked HLA typing at each locus, the association tests relied only on the typed subset. According to a later genetic analysis, donors in an Asian-associated ancestry cluster had fewer N-insertions in productive TCRs than the approximately 650-donor mean. A few of the identified cytomegalovirus-associated TCR beta chains were confirmed in vitro to be specific for cytomegalovirus antigens. A cluster of highly shared sequence variants was judged likely to be a technical artifact of the sequencing pipeline. The presence/absence analyses assumed that sequencing depth was roughly uniform across donors, and that assumption may not be true. When HLA alleles, especially DR and DQ, strongly co-occurred, attributing TCR associations to individual alleles was difficult. Specific HLA alleles were associated with roughly 16,000 TCR beta sequences at a false discovery rate of 0.05 in a later analysis. It was suggested by the authors that the approach could potentially be generalized to other disease states and immunological phenotypes. Linkage disequilibrium might explain the correlated functional status among segregating V segments, but an unknown experimental factor could not be excluded. A total of about 150 TCR beta chains were listed by the study as associated with cytomegalovirus. A later genetic analysis associated a missense DCLRE1C variant with V-gene and J-gene trimming of TCR beta chains, and an independent cohort replicated the association.

The method behind the library was the immunoSEQ multiplex PCR assay. A mixture of 60 forward primers for TCR Vbeta segments and 13 reverse primers for TCR Jbeta segments was used in the multiplex PCR. The CDR3 region of rearranged TCR beta genes was amplified from genomic DNA by a multiplex PCR assay. Amplified TCR beta libraries were sequenced as 87-base-pair reads on the Illumina HiSeq System. The paper's processing steps were these. Across the roughly 640 repertoires, a later analysis counted approximately 83 million unique TCR beta chains, roughly 11 million of which were shared by at least two donors. Raw reads were error-corrected and collapsed into unique sequences by a nearest-neighbor algorithm in which closely related sequences were merged to remove PCR and sequencing errors. Alignment of CDR3 sequences to IMGT reference sequences was used to assign V, D and J gene segments. Each retained sequence needed at least a six-nucleotide match to both a V gene segment and a J gene segment. Rearrangements were called productive when the CDR3 lacked stop codons and stayed in frame with V and J; all others were non-productive. CDR3 was defined by IMGT convention, running from the second conserved V-encoded cysteine to the conserved J-encoded phenylalanine. Sequences without an unambiguous match to a single V gene segment were excluded from the earlier analysis of over 500 of the donors. An earlier analysis of 587 of the donors called V segments functional above 56.7% productive rearrangements and segregating when the between-donor standard deviation exceeded 5%. A statistical classification framework was developed to diagnose cytomegalovirus status using the catalog of TCR beta chain sequences. A later analysis assigned V and J genes by comparing TCR nucleotide sequences with IMGT/GENE-DB human TR gene sequences. The TCRdist pipeline was used in a later analysis to assign CDR3 sequences and most-parsimonious VDJ recombination scenarios. In a later analysis, each TCR beta chain was defined by its CDR3 amino acid sequence together with its V-gene family, and reads without a unique V-gene family were excluded. A later analysis removed 600 or so highly shared, low-generation-probability nucleotide sequences to deal with suspected cross-contamination and a sequencing artifact. For each public chain, a later analysis derived a clonal expansion index from normalized ranks of inferred template counts within each repertoire. A later analysis computed generation probabilities with a VDJ recombination model fitted to out-of-frame rearrangements, and checked the results against IGoR. In a later analysis, hypergeometric tests were used to score TCR-TCR, TCR-HLA and TCR-CMV co-occurrence, with a repertoire-size bias correction applied to TCR pairs. To estimate false discovery rates, a later analysis permuted the HLA or CMV assignments 20 times. In a later analysis, co-occurring TCRs were grouped using DBSCAN, and TCRdist sequence similarity was added for clustering within HLA-allele-positive subsets. For co-occurrence clustering, repertoires with fewer than 30,000 or more than 120,000 public chains were excluded, along with roughly 5 repertoires with anomalous nucleotide sharing. The table was pulled from immuneACCESS by TCRdb, which kept in-frame rearrangements only. Such tables lose some clones; where checked, under half of the loss comes from unresolved V genes, and the rest has no known cause. The DNA was the basis for D and trimming; V, J and clone size are from that table. This sample lists about 54,000 clones; roughly 84% were detected once. The leading ten clones occupy approximately 3% of the sample.

A word on this clone: The antigen it binds to is not known. It has no much larger one-base neighbor in the sample; base qualities were not kept. In the same sample, other DNA sequences code for this CDR3.

Source material: PBMCs. This receptor chain uses TRBV7-9 and TRBJ2-2; the D gene is possibly TRBD2, with 5 bases matching. The receptor's source is a woman aged 18-30 years in good health and CMV-seronegative. In nucleotide form, the sequence is TGTGCCAGCAGCTTACTAGCTGTGAACACCGGGGAGCTGTTTTTT. Translated, this is CASSLLAVNTGELFF.